This T cell receptor (beta chain) originates from a study of blood T cell repertoires in COVID-19. The wider study: The cDNA or gDNA used as material had been derived from T cells, B-cell-depleted T cells, or PBMCs.

The authors' processing: Estimates of nucleated cell counts were drawn from the amplification of reference gene primers. Some clones are missing from TCRdb's copy, which holds only in-frame ones; the method was immunoSEQ multiplex PCR. D and trimming were read from the DNA, whereas the V and J calls and clone size are those reported in that table. The sample holds 150,000 to 200,000 clones, roughly nine tenths seen once. Trimming left V 0 bases short and J 6 bases short, with 15 bases between. This CDR3 is 16 amino acids long. Germline V CDR1 and CDR2: SGHDN, FVKESK. This receptor was taken from a man aged 18 to 29 with acute or convalescent COVID-19. The chain recombines TRBV14 with TRBJ1-3; D might be TRBD1 (5 bases). The sequenced sample was peripheral blood. The CDR3 DNA reads TGTGCCAGCAGCCAAGAGGGTGGAGGGACGGAAAACACCATATATTTT. Its translation: CASSQEGGGTENTIYF.